This TCR beta chain was sequenced in a study of early T cells in non-severe SARS-CoV-2 infection. Study background: It was bulk RNA from unsorted whole blood that was sequenced, and the chains were unpaired.

Study results and caveats: In VDJdb matching, anti-spike CD8 responses were favored while private and CD4 specificities went missing.

Attachment of unique molecular identifiers was made to individual cDNA molecules. Via MiXCR, TCRdb re-called the 5' RACE reads, giving one row per CDR3 protein. Of more than 45,000 distinct CDR3 sequences in the sample, 13% were seen once. V was clipped by 4 bases and J by 3 bases; unmatched bases: 10. The CDR3 sequence is 19 residues long. Germline values: CDR1 LGHDT, CDR2 YNNKEL (reference sequence). In this sample, this clonotype turned up a few times. The antigen remains unidentified. V is TRBV3-1 and J is TRBJ2-3; 16 positions match TRBD2. The clonotype was recovered from an adult who was a healthcare worker with PCR-confirmed SARS-CoV-2 infection or an uninfected control (not recorded which). Sequencing input: whole blood. Here the CDR3 reads CASSPHSPGLAGGTDTQYF. For the CDR3, the DNA is TGTGCCAGCAGCCCGCACTCACCGGGACTAGCGGGGGGGACAGATACGCAGTATTTT.